One and the same sample provided the 24 T cell receptor beta chains below, sequenced in a study of shared T cell receptors in the human thymus. Produced via immunoSEQ multiplex PCR; TCRdb's table is partial and in-frame only. The sample lists some 760,000 clones, 80% to 90% seen once, with about 0.0098% in the top ten. This sample was shared with a second study, whose subject was human thymus T cells.

Sequenced input: thymocytes. Receptors originate from a girl less than two years old with a congenital heart defect.

The chain joins TRBV27 to TRBJ2-3; 15 positions agree with TRBD2. This CDR3 is built from 17 residues. V dropped 4 bases and J dropped 2; count of bases not matched to a gene: 4. From germline, CDR1 is MNHEY and CDR2 SMNVEV (reference sequence). As DNA, the CDR3 is TGTGCCAGCAGTTCCGGACTAGCGGGGGGGTACACAGATACGCAGTATTTT. It specifies CASSSGLAGGYTDTQYF.

The chain combines TRBV7-9 with TRBJ1-2, with 12 bases lining up with TRBD1. This CDR3 has 14 residues. With 8 bases clipped from V and 10 bases from J, the junction kept 11 bases outside the gene matches. Per the germline V gene, CDR1 is SEHNR and CDR2 is FQNEAQ (reference sequence). The CDR3, as DNA: TGTGCCAGCTGGTGGCCGGGACAGGGGGCGAACTACACCTTC. Protein sequence: CASWWPGQGANYTF.

The chain has TRBV6-1 and TRBJ2-1, with 8 bases aligning to TRBD1. With 3 bases clipped from V and 5 bases from J, the junction kept 9 bases outside the gene matches. Per the germline V gene, CDR1 is MNHNS and CDR2 is SASEGT. CDR3 length equals 16 residues. The CDR3 nucleotides read TGTGCCAGCAGTGAGCAGGGGGCCGACCGAAACAATGAGCAGTTCTTC. Its translation is CASSEQGADRNNEQFF.

J is TRBJ2-1 and V is TRBV7-9; D gene ambiguous. The CDR3 is 18 amino acids. Per germline, CDR1 SEHNR and CDR2 FQNEAQ (reference sequence). V was clipped by 1 base and J by 0 bases, with 16 bases between them. CDR3 amino acids: CASSLVTQTRNSYNEQFF. The CDR3, as DNA: TGTGCCAGCAGCTTAGTCACCCAAACGCGGAACTCCTACAATGAGCAGTTCTTC.

The CDR3 region is CASSPQLAGVYNEQFF. The CDR3 DNA reads as TGTGCCAGCAGTCCACAACTAGCGGGGGTCTACAATGAGCAGTTCTTC. The rearrangement joins TRBV27 to TRBJ2-1, with 11 bases aligning to TRBD2. CDR3 size: 16 residues. Germline CDR1 reads MNHEY; CDR2 reads SMNVEV (reference sequence). V lost 5 bases, J lost 3 bases, and 6 bases stayed unmatched.

Turning to this clone: Sequence at one end of the junction differs from germline and may be a read error. The rearrangement uses TRBV27 and TRBJ1-1; perhaps TRBD1 as D (5 bases). Per germline, CDR1 MNHEY and CDR2 SMNVEV (reference sequence). The CDR3 loop spans 14 amino acids. In DNA, the CDR3 is TGTGCCAGCAGTCCCCGGGGGATTAGCACTGAATCTTTCTTT. It codes for CASSPRGISTESFF.

This clone was seen only once. The chain combines TRBV7-9 with TRBJ1-2, with TRBD1 matching over 8 bases. Trimming cost V 5 bases and J 0 bases; bases outside gene matches: 5. Germline lookup yields CDR1 SEHNR and CDR2 FQNEAQ (reference sequence). The CDR3 is 15 amino acids. The CDR3 sequence is CASSLGTGANYGYTF. The CDR3 DNA reads as TGTGCCAGCAGCCTCGGGACAGGAGCTAACTATGGCTACACCTTC. The full variable domain, completed using reference TRBV7-9 and TRBJ1-2, is DTGVSQNPRHKITKRGQNVTFRCDPISEHNRLYWYRQTLGQGPEFLTYFQNEAQLEKSRLLSDRFSAERPKGSFSTLEIQRTEQGDSAMYLCASSLGTGANYGYTFGSGTRLTVV.

This clone was picked up a small number of times. The chain has TRBV6-5 and TRBJ1-1, with D unclear. This CDR3 spans 13 amino acids. CDR1 is MNHEY, CDR2 SVGAGI, per germline. Trimming stripped 2 bases from V and 7 bases from J, with 11 bases between. The CDR3 bases are TGTGCCAGCAGTTACGGGCCGACCAATGAAGCTTTCTTT. Protein product: CASSYGPTNEAFF.

J is TRBJ1-1 and V is TRBV7-6; no firm D call. V shed 3 bases and J shed 2 bases, with 7 bases lying between them. The CDR3 is 13 amino acids. Per the germline V gene, CDR1 is SGHVS and CDR2 is FNYEAQ. Here the CDR3 reads CASSFGRNTEAFF. The CDR3 bases are TGTGCCAGCAGCTTTGGGAGAAACACTGAAGCTTTCTTT.

This clone occurred once. This chain links TRBV10-2 with TRBJ2-1; D is uncertain. Trimming pared 5 bases from V and 5 bases from J, leaving 25 bases between. The germline V gene encodes CDR1 WSHSY and CDR2 SAAADI. The CDR3 loop spans 18 amino acids. CDR3 nucleotide sequence: TGCGCCAGCAGTAATTCGATGGTCCTTGAAGCTCCTAACAATGAGCAGTTCTTC. This gives the protein CASSNSMVLEAPNNEQFF.

The genes are TRBV5-6 and TRBJ2-7; possibly TRBD1 for D (6 bases). V lost 4 bases and J lost 3, with 23 bases in between. This CDR3 comprises 17 residues. Germline CDR1 SGHDT, CDR2 YYEEEE. CDR3 bases: TGTGCCAGCAGCCCCCCTCTAGGGGGACCGGTCGTCTACGAGCAGTACTTC. Translating it yields CASSPPLGGPVVYEQYF.

CDR3 protein: CASSLAHRGPRSNEQFF. The CDR3 nucleotides are TGCGCCAGCAGCTTGGCCCACAGGGGCCCGAGGTCCAATGAGCAGTTCTTC. V usage is TRBV5-1 and J usage is TRBJ2-1; 7 bases align to TRBD1. CDR1 and CDR2 (germline): SGHRS, YFSETQ. This CDR3 comprises 17 residues. The junction had 12 bases not matched to a gene; V was cut back by 0 bases and J by 6 bases.

Points on this clone: The sample contains more than one DNA sequence encoding this CDR3. The chain couples TRBV19 to TRBJ1-1; D gene ambiguous. Per the germline V gene, CDR1 is LNHDA and CDR2 is SQIVND (reference sequence). This CDR3 is built from 13 residues. V was shortened by 3 bases and J by 2 bases, with 7 bases between the two germline ends. This CDR3 is CASSIGGNTEAFF. In DNA form, the CDR3 reads TGTGCCAGTAGTATTGGCGGAAACACTGAAGCTTTCTTT.

The CDR3 region has the DNA TGTGCCAGCAGACAGGCGTCCTATGGCTACACCTTC. Translated, it gives CASRQASYGYTF. The V and J genes are TRBV2 and TRBJ1-2; possibly TRBD1 for D (5 bases). The CDR3 is 12 amino acids. Germline V gene sequence: CDR1 SNHLY, CDR2 FYNNEI. V lost 6 bases and J 4 bases, leaving 9 bases between the germline ends.

The chain uses TRBV4-3 and TRBJ2-6, with 8 bases lining up with TRBD1. J was trimmed by 11 bases and V by 3 bases; bases with no gene match: 12. The germline V gene encodes CDR1 LGHNA and CDR2 YSLEER. This CDR3 spans 16 amino acids. CDR3 bases: TGCGCCAGCAGCCAGAGACAGGGGCCTGAGCGTCACGTCCTGACTTTC. Amino acids: CASSQRQGPERHVLTF.

The rearrangement uses TRBV14 and TRBJ2-3; 7 positions match TRBD2. The CDR3 consists of 21 residues. V trimming: 0 bases; J trimming: 0 bases; junction bases outside the gene matches: 18. Germline CDR1 is SGHDN and CDR2 is FVKESK. CDR3: CASSQDGGTTLLSSSTDTQYF. CDR3 sequence (DNA): TGTGCCAGCAGCCAAGATGGCGGGACTACCCTCCTATCTTCTAGCACAGATACGCAGTATTTT.

The V gene is TRBV5-4, the J gene TRBJ2-3, with a tentative D call TRBD1 (5 bases). The CDR3 runs to 17 residues. Trimming removed 0 bases at V and 1 base at J, with 15 bases between. Germline V gene lookup returns CDR1 SGHNT and CDR2 YYREEE (reference sequence). CDR3 in amino acids: CASSLVRGNKGTDTQYF. CDR3 DNA: TGTGCCAGCAGCTTGGTTAGGGGAAATAAGGGCACAGATACGCAGTATTTT. Full variable domain (remainder filled in from reference TRBV5-4 and TRBJ2-3): ETGVTQSPTHLIKTRGQQVTLRCSSQSGHNTVSWYQQALGQGPQFIFQYYREEENGRGNFPPRFSGLQFPNYSSELNVNALELDDSALYLCASSLVRGNKGTDTQYFGPGTRLTVL.

The J gene is TRBJ2-6, the V gene TRBV7-2; 7 nucleotides align to TRBD2. The V gene end was trimmed by 3 bases and the J gene end by 2 bases; junction bases not matched to a gene: 4. The length of the CDR3 is 16 residues. Germline V lookup: CDR1 SGHTA, CDR2 FQGNSA. In nucleotides, the CDR3 is TGTGCCAGCAGCTTTCCCGGGACTACTGGGGCCAACGTCCTGACTTTC. This gives the protein CASSFPGTTGANVLTF.

This clone was seen only once. This chain links TRBV7-8 with TRBJ1-1; D is undetermined. Germline V gives CDR1 SGHVS, CDR2 FQNEAQ. Trimming took 0 bases from V and 8 from J, leaving 13 bases between them. The CDR3 extends over 14 amino acids. The CDR3 bases are TGTGCCAGCAGCTTAGCCGGGAGCTATATAGAAGCTTTCTTT. It yields the protein CASSLAGSYIEAFF.

This rearrangement joins TRBV27 to TRBJ2-4; no firm D call. This CDR3 comprises 17 residues. The V end was cut by 5 bases, the J end by 0 bases, with 17 bases between. CDR1 MNHEY and CDR2 SMNVEV come from the germline V gene (reference sequence). In DNA form, the CDR3 reads TGTGCCAGCAGTCGCCGCGTCGTATACCTAGCCAAAAACATTCAGTACTTC. Translation gives CASSRRVVYLAKNIQYF.

This chain connects TRBV7-9 to TRBJ1-2, with 7 bases lining up with TRBD1. The V gene's germline CDR1 is SEHNR and CDR2 FQNEAQ (reference sequence). The CDR3 sequence is 15 residues long. V lost 1 base to trimming and J lost 5 bases; unmatched junction nucleotides: 7. Written as DNA, the CDR3 is TGTGCCAGCAGCTTAGTAGCGACAGGGCGGTATGGCTACACCTTC. Amino acids: CASSLVATGRYGYTF.

V and J are TRBV5-4 and TRBJ1-1, with D possibly TRBD1 on 6 matching bases. Looked up from germline, CDR1 is SGHNT and CDR2 is YYREEE (reference sequence). The CDR3 covers 15 residues. V lost 6 bases and J 2 bases, leaving 17 bases between the germline ends. This CDR3 is CASTLRPRGNTEAFF. The CDR3 DNA reads as TGTGCCAGCACCCTACGGCCCAGGGGCAACACTGAAGCTTTCTTT.

The chain links TRBV27 to TRBJ2-1, with 10 bases that match TRBD2. The germline V gene has CDR1 MNHEY and CDR2 SMNVEV (reference sequence). The junction had 7 bases not matched to a gene; V was cut back by 8 bases and J by 6 bases. There are 14 residues in the CDR3. The CDR3 protein is CASLGLAATNEQFF. The CDR3 region has the DNA TGTGCCAGCCTTGGACTAGCGGCTACCAATGAGCAGTTCTTC.

J is TRBJ1-6 and V is TRBV2; D is unresolved. V was pared by 6 bases and J by 5 bases, with 23 bases between. The CDR3 covers 18 residues. The V gene's germline CDR1 is SNHLY and CDR2 FYNNEI. CDR3 in DNA: TGTGCCAGCAGCGATGACATCAGGTGCCTTCCTGATAATTCACCCCTCCACTTT. Translating gives CASSDDIRCLPDNSPLHF.